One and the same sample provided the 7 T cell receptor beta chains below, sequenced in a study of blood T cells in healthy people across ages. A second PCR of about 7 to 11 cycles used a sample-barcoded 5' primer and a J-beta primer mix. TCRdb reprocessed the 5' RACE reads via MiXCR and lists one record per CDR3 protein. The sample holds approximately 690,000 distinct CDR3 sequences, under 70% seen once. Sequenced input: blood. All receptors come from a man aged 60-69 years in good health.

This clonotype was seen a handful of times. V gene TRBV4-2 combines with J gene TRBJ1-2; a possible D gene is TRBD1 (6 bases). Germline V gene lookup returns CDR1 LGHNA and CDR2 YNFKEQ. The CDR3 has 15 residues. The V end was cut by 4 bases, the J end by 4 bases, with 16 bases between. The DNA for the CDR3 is TGTGCCAGCAGCCTTACCCACAGGGACCTCTATGGCTACACCTTC. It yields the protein CASSLTHRDLYGYTF.

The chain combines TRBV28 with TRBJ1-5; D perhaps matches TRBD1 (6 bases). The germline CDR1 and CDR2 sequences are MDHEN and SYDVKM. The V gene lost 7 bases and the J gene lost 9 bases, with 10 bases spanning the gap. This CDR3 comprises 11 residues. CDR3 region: CASTSQGPQHF. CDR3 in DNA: TGTGCCAGCACTTCACAGGGGCCCCAGCATTTT. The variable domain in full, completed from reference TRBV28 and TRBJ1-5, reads DVKVTQSSRYLVKRTGEKVFLECVQDMDHENMFWYRQDPGLGLRLIYFSYDVKMKEKGDIPEGYSVSREKKERFSLILESASTNQTSMYLCASTSQGPQHFGDGTRLSIL.

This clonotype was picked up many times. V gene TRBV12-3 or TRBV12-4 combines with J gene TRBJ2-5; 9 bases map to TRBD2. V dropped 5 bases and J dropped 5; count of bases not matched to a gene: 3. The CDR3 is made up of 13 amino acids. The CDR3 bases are TGTGCCAGCAGTGGACTAGCGAAGGAGACCCAGTACTTC. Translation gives CASSGLAKETQYF.

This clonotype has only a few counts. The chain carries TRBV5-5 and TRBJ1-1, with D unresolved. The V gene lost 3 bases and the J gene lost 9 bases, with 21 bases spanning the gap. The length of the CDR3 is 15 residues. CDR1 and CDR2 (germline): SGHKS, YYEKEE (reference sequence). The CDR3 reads CASSSGGSNYLQAFF. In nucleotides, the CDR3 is TGTGCCAGCAGCTCCGGTGGGTCAAACTACCTTCAAGCTTTCTTT.

The CDR3 nucleotides are TGTGCCAGCAGCTTTAGTTTGGGAGGAGACAGGTACGAGCAGTACTTC. It translates to CASSFSLGGDRYEQYF. This rearrangement joins TRBV11-2 to TRBJ2-7; D tentatively reads TRBD1 or TRBD2 (6 bases each). The V end was cut by 3 bases, the J end by 4 bases, with 19 bases between. There are 16 residues in the CDR3. Germline assignment: CDR1 SGHAT and CDR2 FQNNGV.

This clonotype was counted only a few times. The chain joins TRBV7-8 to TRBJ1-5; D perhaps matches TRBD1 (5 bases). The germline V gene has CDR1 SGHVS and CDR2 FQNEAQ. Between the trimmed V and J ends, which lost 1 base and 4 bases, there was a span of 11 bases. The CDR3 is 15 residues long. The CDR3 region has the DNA TGTGCCAGCAGCTTAGATGGGCAGGGAAATCAGCCCCAGCATTTT. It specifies CASSLDGQGNQPQHF.

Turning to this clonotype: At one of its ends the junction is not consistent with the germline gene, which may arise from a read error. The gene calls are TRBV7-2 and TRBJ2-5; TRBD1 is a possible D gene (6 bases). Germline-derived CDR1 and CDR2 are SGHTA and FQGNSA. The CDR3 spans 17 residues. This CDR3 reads CANSLDPGALTYNEQYF. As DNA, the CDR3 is TGTGCCAACAGCTTAGACCCAGGGGCCCTAACCTACAATGAGCAGTACTTC. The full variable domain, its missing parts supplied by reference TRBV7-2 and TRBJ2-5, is GAGVSQSPSNKVTEKGKDVELRCDPISGHTALYWYRQSLGQGLEFLIYFQGNSAPDKSGLPSDRFSAERTGGSVSTLTIQRTQQEDSAVYLCANSLDPGALTYNEQYFGPGTRLLVL.